This entry concerns a single T cell receptor (beta chain). The target antigen is unknown. Trimming took 6 bases from V and 3 from J, leaving 15 bases between them. In germline, CDR1 is MDHEN, CDR2 SYDVKM. The CDR3 extends over 15 amino acids. This record comes from a study of OX40 agonist ivuxolimab in advanced cancers. Study-level results: CD8+ T cells (on average) carried more expanded clones than CD4+ T cells.

The timepoints at which blood was sampled were baseline, cycle 4 day 1, and cycle 7 day 1. Clones were sequenced by immunoSEQ multiplex PCR, and TCRdb holds only the in-frame ones, with some missing. The sample includes 95,000 to 150,000 clones, over 85% seen only once; the top ten take approximately 0.15%. The sequencing used CD4+ or CD8+ T cells sorted from blood, collected in a trial of the OX40 agonist ivuxolimab. This sequence originates from an adult with an advanced solid tumor such as melanoma, head and neck, liver or kidney cancer. The rearrangement joins TRBV28 to TRBJ2-1, with D perhaps TRBD2 (6 bases). The CDR3 spells CASSKPRGGYNEQFF. In DNA, the CDR3 is TGTGCCAGCAGCAAACCCCGGGGAGGCTACAATGAGCAGTTCTTC.